This is a list of T cell receptor beta chains from one sample in a study of cytomegalovirus exposure and HLA in healthy donors. Assay: immunoSEQ multiplex PCR; the TCRdb copy retains only in-frame clones and omits some. This sample carries some 250,000 clones, nearly 90% of them seen once, and the ten largest clones take less than 0.4%. Specimen: PBMCs. The origin of the receptors is a woman aged 18-29 years in good health and CMV-seronegative. The CDR3 runs from the conserved cysteine through the conserved F or W. The D gene is left open where the match is weak. The size field is filled for only some rows; it gives once, few, many or a size class.

DNA	CDR3	size	D	V	J
TGTGCCAGCAGCTTGGGTAAATCGCCCCAGCATTTT	CASSLGKSPQHF	once	NA	TRBV5-6	TRBJ1-5
TGTGCCAGCAGCCAAGATTTAGGCCAGGGGGGCATGAACACTGAAGCTTTCTTT	CASSQDLGQGGMNTEAFF	NA	TRBD1	TRBV14	TRBJ1-1
TGTGCCAGCAGTTTATTAACGACAGGGGACACCGGGGAGCTGTTTTTT	CASSLLTTGDTGELFF	NA	TRBD1	TRBV27	TRBJ2-2
TGTGCCAGCAGAAGAAAAGGGACAGGAGGAATACATCAGCCCCAGCATTTT	CASRRKGTGGIHQPQHF	NA	TRBD1	TRBV28	TRBJ1-5
TGCGCCAGCAGCCCGGGACAGGGGAATGAAAAACTGTTTTTT	CASSPGQGNEKLFF	NA	TRBD1	TRBV5-1	TRBJ1-4
TGTGCCAGCAGTTTCGGGACAGGGAACACCGGGGAGCTGTTTTTT	CASSFGTGNTGELFF	NA	TRBD1	TRBV7-2	TRBJ2-2
TGTGCCAGCAGCTTAGCGGAGAATGAGCAGTTCTTC	CASSLAENEQFF	NA	NA	TRBV7-9	TRBJ2-1
TGTGCCAGCAGGTTAGGACAGGGAACATACGAGCAGTACTTC	CASRLGQGTYEQYF	NA	TRBD1	TRBV6-5	TRBJ2-7
TGTGCCACCAGCAGAGCTCCAGATACGCAGTATTTT	CATSRAPDTQYF	NA	NA	TRBV15	TRBJ2-3
TGTGCCAGCAGTTTTCTGGGGCAGGGGGCCTACGAGCAGTACTTC	CASSFLGQGAYEQYF	NA	TRBD1	TRBV27	TRBJ2-7
TGCGCCAGCAGCCCGCCGGGACTAGCAGCATACAATGAGCAGTTCTTC	CASSPPGLAAYNEQFF	NA	TRBD2	TRBV5-1	TRBJ2-1
TGCGCCAGCAGCTTCAAACAGGACACCGGGGAGCTGTTTTTT	CASSFKQDTGELFF	few	NA	TRBV5-1	TRBJ2-2
TGTGCCAGCAGCCAGCTCACAGGGTTCTCTGGGGCCAACGTCCTGACTTTC	CASSQLTGFSGANVLTF	NA	NA	TRBV4-2	TRBJ2-6
TGTGCCAGCAGCCAGCGGACAGGTTCGACTGGAAACACCATATATTTT	CASSQRTGSTGNTIYF	NA	TRBD1	TRBV7-9	TRBJ1-3
TGTGCCAGCAGCTACGGGACAGGCAACAATCAGCCCCAGCATTTT	CASSYGTGNNQPQHF	NA	TRBD1	TRBV5-6	TRBJ1-5
TGTGCCAGCAGCTTAGGGTTGGATTCAGGGGGCACCGGGGAGCTGTTTTTT	CASSLGLDSGGTGELFF	once	TRBD1	TRBV11-1	TRBJ2-2
TGTGCCAGCAGCTTAGACTACAGGGATAACTATGGCTACACCTTC	CASSLDYRDNYGYTF	NA	NA	TRBV7-9	TRBJ1-2
TGTGCCAGCAGCTTACTGCCCCACTGGGGGGGGCCCGACAATGAGCAGTTCTTC	CASSLLPHWGGPDNEQFF	NA	NA	TRBV11-2	TRBJ2-1
TGTGCCAGCAGTTACTCGAAGACTAGCGGCTACAATGAGCAGTTCTTC	CASSYSKTSGYNEQFF	NA	TRBD2	TRBV6-5	TRBJ2-1
TGTGCCAGCAGCCCCCGAGCAGGAGAGCAGTACTTC	CASSPRAGEQYF	NA	NA	TRBV7-9	TRBJ2-7
TGTGCCATCAGTGAGGGACAGGGCGACCAGCCCCAGCATTTT	CAISEGQGDQPQHF	NA	TRBD1	TRBV10-3	TRBJ1-5
TGTGCCAGCAGCTTAGGGGAGTCCTACGAGCAGTACTTC	CASSLGESYEQYF	NA	NA	TRBV7-6	TRBJ2-7
TGTGCCAGCAGTGAAGCCGGGGGGGTCACCAATGAAAAACTGTTTTTT	CASSEAGGVTNEKLFF	NA	NA	TRBV6-1	TRBJ1-4
TGTGCCAGCAGTTTATTTCCAGCAGGGAACTACAATGAGCAGTTCTTC	CASSLFPAGNYNEQFF	NA	NA	TRBV28	TRBJ2-1
TGCGCCAGCAGCTTGGAGGGGGTTCAGCCCCAGCATTTT	CASSLEGVQPQHF	NA	NA	TRBV5-1	TRBJ1-5
TGTGCCAGCAGCTTAGTCTCCCCCTCCAGGGGTAGATCCACTGAAGCTTTCTTT	CASSLVSPSRGRSTEAFF	NA	NA	TRBV11-2	TRBJ1-1
TGTGCCAGCAGCAGCTCAGACAGGGGGCACATTGGCTACACCTTC	CASSSSDRGHIGYTF	once	NA	TRBV21-1	TRBJ1-2
TGTGCCAGCAGTCACAACGTAGGCCGTCGGGACTATGGCTACACCTTC	CASSHNVGRRDYGYTF	NA	NA	TRBV11-2	TRBJ1-2
TGTGCCAGCAGTGCCGGGGTTACTGAAGCTTTCTTT	CASSAGVTEAFF	NA	NA	TRBV6-1	TRBJ1-1
TGTGCCAGCGGGAGGGACGGGAGCTCTGGGGCCAACGTCCTGACTTTC	CASGRDGSSGANVLTF	once	TRBD2	TRBV28	TRBJ2-6
TGTGCCAGCAGTGGGGACAGGGGTAATTCACCCCTCCACTTT	CASSGDRGNSPLHF	NA	TRBD1	TRBV2	TRBJ1-6
TGTGCCAGCAGTTTAGTGCTAGCGGGTCCCACCGGGGAGCTGTTTTTT	CASSLVLAGPTGELFF	NA	TRBD2	TRBV27	TRBJ2-2
TGTGCCAGCTCACCCGGTAGGGGGGGGGCCTACAATGAGCAGTTCTTC	CASSPGRGGAYNEQFF	NA	NA	TRBV18	TRBJ2-1
TGTGCCAGTAGTATTCGTTTACGGGACAAGTTCGCTTCACCCCTCCACTTT	CASSIRLRDKFASPLHF	NA	NA	TRBV19	TRBJ1-6
TGTGCCAGCAGCCGGCCGGACAGAAACATTCAGTACTTC	CASSRPDRNIQYF	NA	NA	TRBV7-9	TRBJ2-4
TGTGCCAGCTCACAAGCGGTCCGATCCTCCTATAATTCACCCCTCCACTTT	CASSQAVRSSYNSPLHF	few	NA	TRBV18	TRBJ1-6
TGTGCCAGCAGTTTATCAGGGGCCGGCTACACCTTC	CASSLSGAGYTF	NA	NA	TRBV28	TRBJ1-2
TGCGCCAGCAGCCAAAGTTCATCGTCCAGGTCCGCCTACGAGCAGTACTTC	CASSQSSSSRSAYEQYF	NA	NA	TRBV4-1	TRBJ2-7
TGTGCCAGCAGCTTCGGACAAGTTGAAGCTTTCTTT	CASSFGQVEAFF	few	NA	TRBV11-2	TRBJ1-1
TGTGCCAGCAGCTTAGCCTCTAGCTCCTACAATGAGCAGTTCTTC	CASSLASSSYNEQFF	NA	NA	TRBV7-9	TRBJ2-1
TGTGCCAGCAGCTTGACAGGGGGAGGCTCTGGCTACACCTTC	CASSLTGGGSGYTF	NA	TRBD1	TRBV7-9	TRBJ1-2
TGTGCCATCAGTGAGCCAGGATCCCGCGCTATCAATGAGCAGTTCTTC	CAISEPGSRAINEQFF	NA	NA	TRBV10-3	TRBJ2-1
TGTGCCAGCAGCTTAGCTAGCGGGGGGGATGAGACCCAGTACTTC	CASSLASGGDETQYF	NA	TRBD2	TRBV7-9	TRBJ2-5
TGCGCCAGCAGCTTCGGAGGGCAGAACTATGGCTACACCTTC	CASSFGGQNYGYTF	NA	NA	TRBV5-1	TRBJ1-2
TGCGCCAGCAGTCCCGCAGCGGGGGCACCCACCGGGGAGCTGTTTTTT	CASSPAAGAPTGELFF	NA	TRBD2	TRBV10-2	TRBJ2-2
TGTGCCATCAGTGAGACCGAGACTAGCCCAAACACAGATACGCAGTATTTT	CAISETETSPNTDTQYF	NA	TRBD2	TRBV10-3	TRBJ2-3
TGTGCCAGCAGTTTAGAGGCGGGGGCCTACAATGAGCAGTTCTTC	CASSLEAGAYNEQFF	NA	TRBD2	TRBV27	TRBJ2-1